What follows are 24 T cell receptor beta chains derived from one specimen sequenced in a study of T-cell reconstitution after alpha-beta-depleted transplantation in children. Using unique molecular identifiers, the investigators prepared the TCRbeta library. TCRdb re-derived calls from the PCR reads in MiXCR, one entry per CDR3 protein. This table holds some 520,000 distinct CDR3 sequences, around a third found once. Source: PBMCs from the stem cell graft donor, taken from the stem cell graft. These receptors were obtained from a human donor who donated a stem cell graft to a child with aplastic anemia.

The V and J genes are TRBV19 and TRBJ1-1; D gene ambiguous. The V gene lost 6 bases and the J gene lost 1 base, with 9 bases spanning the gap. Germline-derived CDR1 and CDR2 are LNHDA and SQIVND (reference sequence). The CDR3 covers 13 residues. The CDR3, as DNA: TGTGCCAGTAGGGCGGATAAGAACACTGAAGCTTTCTTT. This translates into CASRADKNTEAFF.

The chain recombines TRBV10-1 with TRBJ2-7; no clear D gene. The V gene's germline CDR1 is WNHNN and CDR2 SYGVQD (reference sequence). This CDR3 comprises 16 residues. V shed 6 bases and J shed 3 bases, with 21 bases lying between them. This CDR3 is CASRGRDDHWGYEQYV. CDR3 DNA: TGCGCCAGCAGAGGTCGCGACGACCATTGGGGCTACGAGCAGTACGTC.

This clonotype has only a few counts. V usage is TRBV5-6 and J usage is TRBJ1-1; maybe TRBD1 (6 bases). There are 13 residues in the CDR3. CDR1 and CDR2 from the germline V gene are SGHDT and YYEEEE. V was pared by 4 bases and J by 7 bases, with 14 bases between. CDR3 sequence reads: CASSPGQRGEAFF. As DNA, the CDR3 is TGTGCCAGCAGCCCCGGACAGCGGGGTGAAGCTTTCTTT.

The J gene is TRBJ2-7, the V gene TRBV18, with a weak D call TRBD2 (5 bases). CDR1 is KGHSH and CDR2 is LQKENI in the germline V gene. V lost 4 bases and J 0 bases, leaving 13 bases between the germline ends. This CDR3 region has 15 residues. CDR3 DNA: TGTGCCAGCTCACTCTCGGACGGGGTCTCCTACGAGCAGTACTTC. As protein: CASSLSDGVSYEQYF.

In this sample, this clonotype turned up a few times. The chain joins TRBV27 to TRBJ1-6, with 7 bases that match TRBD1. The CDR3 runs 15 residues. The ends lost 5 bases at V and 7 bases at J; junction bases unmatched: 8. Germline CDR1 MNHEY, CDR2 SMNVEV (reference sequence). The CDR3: CASSREGGVNSPLHF. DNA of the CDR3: TGTGCCAGCAGTCGAGAAGGGGGCGTGAATTCACCCCTCCACTTT.

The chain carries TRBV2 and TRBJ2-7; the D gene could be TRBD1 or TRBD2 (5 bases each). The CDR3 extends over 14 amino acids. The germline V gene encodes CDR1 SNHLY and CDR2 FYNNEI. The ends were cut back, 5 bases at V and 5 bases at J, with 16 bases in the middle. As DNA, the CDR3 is TGTGCCAGCAGTCCCGGGACCCTGAGCCACGAGCAGTACTTC. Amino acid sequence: CASSPGTLSHEQYF.

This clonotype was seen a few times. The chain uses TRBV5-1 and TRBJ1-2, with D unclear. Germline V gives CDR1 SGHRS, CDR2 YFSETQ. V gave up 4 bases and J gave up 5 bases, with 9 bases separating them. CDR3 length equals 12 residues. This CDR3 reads CASSDLGYGYTF. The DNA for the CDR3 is TGCGCCAGCAGCGACCTCGGGTATGGCTACACCTTC.

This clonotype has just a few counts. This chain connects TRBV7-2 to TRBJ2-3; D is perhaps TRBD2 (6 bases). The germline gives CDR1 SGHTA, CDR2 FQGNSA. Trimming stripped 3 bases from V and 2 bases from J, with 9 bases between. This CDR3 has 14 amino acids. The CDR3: CASSFAGFTDTQYF. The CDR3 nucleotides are TGTGCCAGCAGCTTTGCGGGGTTCACAGATACGCAGTATTTT.

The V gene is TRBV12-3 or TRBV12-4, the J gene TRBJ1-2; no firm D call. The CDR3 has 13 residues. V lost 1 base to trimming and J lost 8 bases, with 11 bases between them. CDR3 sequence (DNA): TGTGCCAGCAGTTTAGGGGCCTATGGAGGCTACACCTTC. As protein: CASSLGAYGGYTF.

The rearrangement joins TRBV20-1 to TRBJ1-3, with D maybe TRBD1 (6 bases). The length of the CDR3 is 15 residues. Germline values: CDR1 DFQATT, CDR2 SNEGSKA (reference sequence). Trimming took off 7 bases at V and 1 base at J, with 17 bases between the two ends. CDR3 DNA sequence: TGCAGTGTCCCGTCCACAGGGTCATCTGGAAACACCATATATTTT. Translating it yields CSVPSTGSSGNTIYF.

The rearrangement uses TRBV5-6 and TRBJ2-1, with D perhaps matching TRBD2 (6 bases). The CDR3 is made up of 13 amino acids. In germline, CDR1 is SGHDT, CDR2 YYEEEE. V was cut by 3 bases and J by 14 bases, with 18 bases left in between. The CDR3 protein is CASSSTAPQREFF. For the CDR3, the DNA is TGTGCCAGCAGCTCCACTGCGCCACAGCGGGAGTTCTTC.

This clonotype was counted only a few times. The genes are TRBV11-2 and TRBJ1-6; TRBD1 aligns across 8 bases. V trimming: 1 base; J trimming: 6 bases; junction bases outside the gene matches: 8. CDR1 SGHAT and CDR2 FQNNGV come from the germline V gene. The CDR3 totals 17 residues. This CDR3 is CASSLAGRGPTNSPLHF. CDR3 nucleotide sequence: TGTGCCAGCAGCTTAGCTGGCAGGGGGCCTACTAATTCACCCCTCCACTTT.

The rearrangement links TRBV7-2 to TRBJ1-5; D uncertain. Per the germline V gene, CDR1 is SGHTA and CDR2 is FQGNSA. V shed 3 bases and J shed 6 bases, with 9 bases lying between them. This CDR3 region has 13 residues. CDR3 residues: CASSFDYSQPQHF. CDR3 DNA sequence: TGTGCCAGCAGCTTCGATTACAGTCAGCCCCAGCATTTT. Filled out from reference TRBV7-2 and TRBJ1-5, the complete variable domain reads GAGVSQSPSNKVTEKGKDVELRCDPISGHTALYWYRQSLGQGLEFLIYFQGNSAPDKSGLPSDRFSAERTGGSVSTLTIQRTQQEDSAVYLCASSFDYSQPQHFGDGTRLSIL.

CDR3 sequence (DNA): TGTGCCAGCAGCCGTCTGACGACCTTTCTCTCCTACGAGCAGTACGTC. It specifies CASSRLTTFLSYEQYV. The chain carries TRBV5-6 and TRBJ2-7, with unresolved D. The germline gives CDR1 SGHDT, CDR2 YYEEEE. The CDR3 has 16 amino acids. V lost 4 bases to trimming and J lost 0 bases, with 17 bases between them.

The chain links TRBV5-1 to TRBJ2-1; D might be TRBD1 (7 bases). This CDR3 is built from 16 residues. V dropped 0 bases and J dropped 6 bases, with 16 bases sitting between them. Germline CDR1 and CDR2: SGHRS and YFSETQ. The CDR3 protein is CASSLAARGALNEQFF. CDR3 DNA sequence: TGCGCCAGCAGCTTGGCCGCCAGGGGGGCTCTCAATGAGCAGTTCTTC.

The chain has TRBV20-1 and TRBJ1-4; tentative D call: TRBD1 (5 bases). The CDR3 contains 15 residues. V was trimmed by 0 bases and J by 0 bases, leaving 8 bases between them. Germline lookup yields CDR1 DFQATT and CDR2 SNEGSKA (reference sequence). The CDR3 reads CSARDWGATNEKLFF. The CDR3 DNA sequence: TGCAGTGCTAGAGATTGGGGGGCAACTAATGAAAAACTGTTTTTT.

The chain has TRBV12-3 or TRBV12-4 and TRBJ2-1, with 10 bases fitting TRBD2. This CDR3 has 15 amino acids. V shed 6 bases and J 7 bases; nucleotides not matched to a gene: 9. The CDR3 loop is CASSMGLAGVNEQFF. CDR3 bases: TGTGCCAGCAGCATGGGGCTAGCGGGAGTAAATGAGCAGTTCTTC.

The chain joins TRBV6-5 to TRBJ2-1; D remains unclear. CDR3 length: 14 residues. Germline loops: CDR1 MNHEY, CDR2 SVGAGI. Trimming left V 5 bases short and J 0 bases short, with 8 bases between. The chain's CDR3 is CASSLQFSYNEQFF. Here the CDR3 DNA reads TGTGCCAGCAGTCTACAATTCTCCTACAATGAGCAGTTCTTC.

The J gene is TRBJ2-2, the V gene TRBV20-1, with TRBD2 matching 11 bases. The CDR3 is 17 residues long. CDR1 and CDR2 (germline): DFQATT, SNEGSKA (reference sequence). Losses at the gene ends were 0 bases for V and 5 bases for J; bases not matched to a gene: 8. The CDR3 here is CSARDLLAGVRTGELFF. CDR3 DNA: TGCAGTGCTAGAGATTTACTAGCGGGAGTTCGAACCGGGGAGCTGTTTTTT.

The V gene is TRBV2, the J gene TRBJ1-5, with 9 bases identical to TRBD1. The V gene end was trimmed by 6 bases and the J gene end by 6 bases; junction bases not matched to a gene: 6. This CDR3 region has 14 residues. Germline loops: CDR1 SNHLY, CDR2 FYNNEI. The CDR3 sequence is CASSGDRAGQPQHF. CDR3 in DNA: TGTGCCAGCAGCGGGGACAGGGCAGGTCAGCCCCAGCATTTT.

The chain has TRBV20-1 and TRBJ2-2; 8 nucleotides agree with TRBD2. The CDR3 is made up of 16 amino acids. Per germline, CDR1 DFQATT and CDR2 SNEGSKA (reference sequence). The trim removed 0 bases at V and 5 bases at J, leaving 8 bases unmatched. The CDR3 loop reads CSARDDGRALTGELFF. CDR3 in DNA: TGCAGTGCTAGAGATGACGGGAGGGCCTTAACCGGGGAGCTGTTTTTT.

DNA for the CDR3: TGTGCCAGCAGCTTATCCATGAATAGCAATCAGCCCCAGCATTTT. It codes for CASSLSMNSNQPQHF. V gene TRBV7-2 combines with J gene TRBJ1-5; no clear D gene. CDR3 size: 15 residues. V lost 2 bases and J lost 0, with 8 bases in between. Germline V gene data show CDR1 as SGHTA and CDR2 as FQGNSA.

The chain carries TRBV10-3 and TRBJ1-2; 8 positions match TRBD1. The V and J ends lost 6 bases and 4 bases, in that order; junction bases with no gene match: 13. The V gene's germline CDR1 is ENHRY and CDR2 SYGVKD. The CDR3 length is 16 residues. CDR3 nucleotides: TGTGCCATCAGCTACACTTCAGGGGGCGCCGGCTATGGCTACACCTTC. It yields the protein CAISYTSGGAGYGYTF.

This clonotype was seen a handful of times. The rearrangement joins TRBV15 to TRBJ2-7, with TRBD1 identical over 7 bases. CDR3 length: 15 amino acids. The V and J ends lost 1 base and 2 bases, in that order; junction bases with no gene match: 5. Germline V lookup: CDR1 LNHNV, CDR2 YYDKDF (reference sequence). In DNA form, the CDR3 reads TGTGCCACCAGCAGAGGTTCGGGGACAGCCTACGAGCAGTACGTC. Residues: CATSRGSGTAYEQYV.